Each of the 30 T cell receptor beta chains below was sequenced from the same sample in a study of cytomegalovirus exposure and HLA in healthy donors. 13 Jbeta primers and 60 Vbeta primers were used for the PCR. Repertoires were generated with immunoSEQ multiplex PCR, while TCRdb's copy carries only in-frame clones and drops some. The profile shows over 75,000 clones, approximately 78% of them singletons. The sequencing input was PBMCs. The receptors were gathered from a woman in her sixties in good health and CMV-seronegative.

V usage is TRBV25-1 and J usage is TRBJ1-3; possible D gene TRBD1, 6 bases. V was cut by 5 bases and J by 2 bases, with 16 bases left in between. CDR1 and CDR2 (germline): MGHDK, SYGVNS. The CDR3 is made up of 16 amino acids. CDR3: CASSLGEGVPGNTIYF. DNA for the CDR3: TGTGCCAGCAGTCTTGGGGAGGGGGTTCCTGGAAACACCATATATTTT. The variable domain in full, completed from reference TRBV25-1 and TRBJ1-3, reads EADIYQTPRYLVIGTGKKITLECSQTMGHDKMYWYQQDPGMELHLIHYSYGVNSTEKGDLSSESTVSRIRTEHFPLTLESARPSHTSQYLCASSLGEGVPGNTIYFGEGSWLTVV.

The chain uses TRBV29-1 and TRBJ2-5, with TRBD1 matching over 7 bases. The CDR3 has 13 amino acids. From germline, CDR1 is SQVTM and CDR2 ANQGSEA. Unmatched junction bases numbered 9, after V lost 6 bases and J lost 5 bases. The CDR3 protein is CSVPTGRGETQYF. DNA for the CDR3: TGCAGCGTCCCGACAGGGAGAGGGGAGACCCAGTACTTC.

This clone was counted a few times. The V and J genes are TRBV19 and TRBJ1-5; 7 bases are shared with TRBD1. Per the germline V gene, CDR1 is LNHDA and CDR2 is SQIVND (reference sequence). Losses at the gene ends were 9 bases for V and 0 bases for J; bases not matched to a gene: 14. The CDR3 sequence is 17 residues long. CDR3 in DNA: TGTGCCAGCCAAGGAGGGCAGGGGGTTAATAGCAATCAGCCCCAGCATTTT. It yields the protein CASQGGQGVNSNQPQHF.

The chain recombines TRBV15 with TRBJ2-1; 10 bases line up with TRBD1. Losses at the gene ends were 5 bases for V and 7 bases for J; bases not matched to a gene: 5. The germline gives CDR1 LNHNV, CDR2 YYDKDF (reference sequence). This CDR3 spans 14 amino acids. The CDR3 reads CATSRRQGANEQFF. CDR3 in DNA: TGTGCCACCAGCCGCCGACAGGGGGCAAATGAGCAGTTCTTC.

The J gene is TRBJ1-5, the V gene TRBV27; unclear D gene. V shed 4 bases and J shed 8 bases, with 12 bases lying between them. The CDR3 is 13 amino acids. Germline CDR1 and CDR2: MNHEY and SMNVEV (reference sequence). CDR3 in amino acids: CASSSHYQKPQHF. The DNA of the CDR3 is TGTGCCAGCAGTTCCCACTACCAGAAGCCCCAGCATTTT.

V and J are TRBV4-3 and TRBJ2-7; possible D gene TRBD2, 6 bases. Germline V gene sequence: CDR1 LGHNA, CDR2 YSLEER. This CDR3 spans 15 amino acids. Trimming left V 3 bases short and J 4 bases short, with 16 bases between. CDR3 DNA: TGCGCCAGCAGCCATCAGACGGGAGAACCGTACGAGCAGTACTTC. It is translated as CASSHQTGEPYEQYF.

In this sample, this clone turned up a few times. DNA of the CDR3: TGTGCCAGCAACGACAGGGGGAGCCAGCCCCAGCATTTT. Translation gives CASNDRGSQPQHF. This chain uses TRBV6-6 with TRBJ1-5; 9 bases align to TRBD1. The junction had 5 bases not matched to a gene; V was cut back by 7 bases and J by 7 bases. This CDR3 comprises 13 residues. The germline CDR1 and CDR2 sequences are MNHNY and SVGAGI (reference sequence).

The CDR3 nucleotides are TGTGCCAGCAGTTACTCGAGACAGGGCCCAGCCGGGGAGCTGTTTTTT. Translation gives CASSYSRQGPAGELFF. The chain employs TRBV6-5 and TRBJ2-2; TRBD1 matches 7 bases. This CDR3 contains 16 residues. The J segment lost 6 bases and the V segment lost 0 bases, leaving 7 bases of the junction unmatched. Germline lookup yields CDR1 MNHEY and CDR2 SVGAGI.

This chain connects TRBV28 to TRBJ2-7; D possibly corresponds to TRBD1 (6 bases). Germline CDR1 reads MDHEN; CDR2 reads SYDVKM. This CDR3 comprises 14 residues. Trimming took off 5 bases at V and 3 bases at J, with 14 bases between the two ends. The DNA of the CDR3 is TGTGCCAGCAGTCGTGCCCTAGGGGGCTACGAGCAGTACTTC. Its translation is CASSRALGGYEQYF.

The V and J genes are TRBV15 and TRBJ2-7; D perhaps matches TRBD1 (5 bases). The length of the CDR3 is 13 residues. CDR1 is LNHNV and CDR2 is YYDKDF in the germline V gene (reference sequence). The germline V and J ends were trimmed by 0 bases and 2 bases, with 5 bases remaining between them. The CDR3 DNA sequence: TGTGCCACCAGCAGAGAACAGGCCTACGAGCAGTACTTC. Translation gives CATSREQAYEQYF.

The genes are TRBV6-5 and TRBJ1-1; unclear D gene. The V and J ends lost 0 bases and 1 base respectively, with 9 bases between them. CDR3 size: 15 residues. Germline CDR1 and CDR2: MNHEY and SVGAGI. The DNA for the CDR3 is TGTGCCAGCAGTTACTCAAGCAGGTGGAACACTGAAGCTTTCTTT. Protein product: CASSYSSRWNTEAFF.

CDR3 sequence (DNA): TGTGCCAGCAGTGAGATCCGGACAGCTCCGAACACTGAAGCTTTCTTT. It yields the protein CASSEIRTAPNTEAFF. The chain links TRBV6-1 to TRBJ1-1, with D tentatively TRBD1 (6 bases). The CDR3 length is 16 residues. Germline V CDR1 and CDR2: MNHNS, SASEGT. Trimming removed 3 bases from V and 1 base from J, with 15 bases in between.

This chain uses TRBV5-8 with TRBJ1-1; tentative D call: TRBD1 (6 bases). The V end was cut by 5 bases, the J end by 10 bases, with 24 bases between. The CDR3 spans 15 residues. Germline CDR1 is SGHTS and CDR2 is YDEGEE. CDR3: CASRPGTPVMSAAFF. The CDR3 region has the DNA TGTGCCAGCAGACCTGGGACACCCGTTATGTCTGCAGCTTTCTTT.

CDR3 bases: TGTGCCAGCAGCTTAGTCCCGGGGTGGAATCAGCCCCAGCATTTT. Protein product: CASSLVPGWNQPQHF. The chain joins TRBV7-2 to TRBJ1-5, with no clear D. The CDR3 runs to 15 residues. The ends were cut back, 1 base at V and 4 bases at J, with 11 bases in the middle. Germline CDR1 SGHTA, CDR2 FQGNSA.

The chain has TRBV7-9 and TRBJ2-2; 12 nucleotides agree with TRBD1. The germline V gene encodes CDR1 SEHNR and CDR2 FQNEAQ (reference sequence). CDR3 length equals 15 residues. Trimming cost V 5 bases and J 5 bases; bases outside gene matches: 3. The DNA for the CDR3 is TGTGCCAGCAGCCTGGGACAGGGGGCAACCGGGGAGCTGTTTTTT. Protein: CASSLGQGATGELFF.

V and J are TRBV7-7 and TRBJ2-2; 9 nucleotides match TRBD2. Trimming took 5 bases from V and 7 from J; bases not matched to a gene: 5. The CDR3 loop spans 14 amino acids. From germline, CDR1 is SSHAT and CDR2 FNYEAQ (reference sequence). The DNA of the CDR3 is TGTGCCAGCAGCGCCGAGCGGGAGGTCGGGGAGCTGTTTTTT. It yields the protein CASSAEREVGELFF.

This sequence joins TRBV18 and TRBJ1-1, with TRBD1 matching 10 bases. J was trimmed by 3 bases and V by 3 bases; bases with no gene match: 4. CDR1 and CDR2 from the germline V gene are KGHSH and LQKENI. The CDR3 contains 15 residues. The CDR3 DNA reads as TGTGCCAGCTCACCTGGGGACAGGGGTGACACTGAAGCTTTCTTT. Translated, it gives CASSPGDRGDTEAFF. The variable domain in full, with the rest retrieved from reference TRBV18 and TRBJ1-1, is NAGVMQNPRHLVRRRGQEARLRCSPMKGHSHVYWYRQLPEEGLKFMVYLQKENIIDESGMPKERFSAEFPKEGPSILRIQQVVRGDSAAYFCASSPGDRGDTEAFFGQGTRLTVV.

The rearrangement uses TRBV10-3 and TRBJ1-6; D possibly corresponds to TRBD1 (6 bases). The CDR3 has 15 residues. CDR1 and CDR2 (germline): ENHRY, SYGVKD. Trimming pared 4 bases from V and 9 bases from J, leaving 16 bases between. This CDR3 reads CAISGTAREFSPLHF. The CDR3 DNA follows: TGTGCCATCAGTGGGACAGCCAGAGAGTTTTCACCCCTCCACTTT.

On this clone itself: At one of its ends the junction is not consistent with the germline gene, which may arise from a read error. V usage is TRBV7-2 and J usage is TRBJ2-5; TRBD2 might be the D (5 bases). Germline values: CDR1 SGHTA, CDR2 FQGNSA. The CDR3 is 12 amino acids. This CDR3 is CASSLFSGNPDF. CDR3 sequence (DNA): TGTGCCAGCAGCTTATTTTCCGGGAACCCTGACTTC.

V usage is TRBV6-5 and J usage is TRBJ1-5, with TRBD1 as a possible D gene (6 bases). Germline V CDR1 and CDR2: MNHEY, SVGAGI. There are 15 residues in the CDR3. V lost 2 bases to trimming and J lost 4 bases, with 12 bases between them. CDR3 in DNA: TGTGCCAGCAGTTACCGATACAGGGTTAATCAGCCCCAGCATTTT. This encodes CASSYRYRVNQPQHF.

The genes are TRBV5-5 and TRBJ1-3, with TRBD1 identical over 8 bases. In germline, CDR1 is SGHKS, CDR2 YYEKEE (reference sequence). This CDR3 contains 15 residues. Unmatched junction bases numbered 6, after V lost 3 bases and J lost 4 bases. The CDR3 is CASSYDRGGGNTIYF. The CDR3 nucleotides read TGTGCCAGCAGCTACGACAGGGGAGGAGGAAACACCATATATTTT.

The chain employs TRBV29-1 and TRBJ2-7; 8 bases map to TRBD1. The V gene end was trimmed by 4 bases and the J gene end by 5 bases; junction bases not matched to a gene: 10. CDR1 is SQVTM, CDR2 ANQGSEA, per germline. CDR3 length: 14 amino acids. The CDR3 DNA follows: TGCAGCGTTGTGGCGGACAGGGTAGGCCACGAGCAGTACTTC. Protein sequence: CSVVADRVGHEQYF.

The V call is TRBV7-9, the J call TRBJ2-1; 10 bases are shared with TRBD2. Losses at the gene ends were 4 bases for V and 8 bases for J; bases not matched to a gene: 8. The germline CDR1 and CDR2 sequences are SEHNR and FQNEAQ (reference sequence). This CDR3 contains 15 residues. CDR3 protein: CASSSSGSSGDEQFF. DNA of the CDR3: TGTGCCAGCAGCTCTAGCGGGAGTTCAGGCGATGAGCAGTTCTTC.

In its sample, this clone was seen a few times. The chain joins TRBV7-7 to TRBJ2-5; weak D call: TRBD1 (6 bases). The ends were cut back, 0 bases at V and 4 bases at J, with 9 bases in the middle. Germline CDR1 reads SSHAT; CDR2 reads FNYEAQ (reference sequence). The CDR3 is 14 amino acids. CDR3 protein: CASSLAGRGETQYF. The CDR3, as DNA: TGTGCCAGCAGCTTAGCTGGCAGGGGAGAGACCCAGTACTTC.

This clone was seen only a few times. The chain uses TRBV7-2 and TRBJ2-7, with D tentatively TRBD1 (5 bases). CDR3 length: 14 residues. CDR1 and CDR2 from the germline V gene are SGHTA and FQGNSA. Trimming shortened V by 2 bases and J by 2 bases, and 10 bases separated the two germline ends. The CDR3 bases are TGTGCCAGCAGCTTACCACAGGTACCCTACGAGCAGTACTTC. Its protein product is CASSLPQVPYEQYF.

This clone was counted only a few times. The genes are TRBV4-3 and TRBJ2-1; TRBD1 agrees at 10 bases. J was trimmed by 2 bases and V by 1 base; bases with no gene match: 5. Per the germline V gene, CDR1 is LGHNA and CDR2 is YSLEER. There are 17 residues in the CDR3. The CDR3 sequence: CASSQVPTGGAYNEQFF. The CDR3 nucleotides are TGCGCCAGCAGCCAAGTCCCGACAGGGGGCGCCTACAATGAGCAGTTCTTC.

For the CDR3, the DNA is TGTGCCAGCAGCCGACAGGGGGCAGGAGAGACCCAGTACTTC. Translation: CASSRQGAGETQYF. This rearrangement joins TRBV25-1 to TRBJ2-5; 10 nucleotides match TRBD1. CDR3 length equals 14 residues. CDR1 and CDR2 (germline): MGHDK, SYGVNS. V was pared by 6 bases and J by 4 bases, with 5 bases of the junction left unmatched. The variable domain in full, completed from reference TRBV25-1 and TRBJ2-5, reads EADIYQTPRYLVIGTGKKITLECSQTMGHDKMYWYQQDPGMELHLIHYSYGVNSTEKGDLSSESTVSRIRTEHFPLTLESARPSHTSQYLCASSRQGAGETQYFGPGTRLLVL.

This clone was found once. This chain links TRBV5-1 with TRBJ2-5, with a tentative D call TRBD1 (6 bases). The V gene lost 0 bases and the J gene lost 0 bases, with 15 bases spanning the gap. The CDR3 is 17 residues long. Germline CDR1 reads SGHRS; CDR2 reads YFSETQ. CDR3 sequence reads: CASSLAKTGQYQETQYF. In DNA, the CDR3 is TGCGCCAGCAGCTTGGCTAAAACAGGACAGTACCAAGAGACCCAGTACTTC. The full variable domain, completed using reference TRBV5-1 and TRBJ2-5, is KAGVTQTPRYLIKTRGQQVTLSCSPISGHRSVSWYQQTPGQGLQFLFEYFSETQRNKGNFPGRFSGRQFSNSRSEMNVSTLELGDSALYLCASSLAKTGQYQETQYFGPGTRLLVL.

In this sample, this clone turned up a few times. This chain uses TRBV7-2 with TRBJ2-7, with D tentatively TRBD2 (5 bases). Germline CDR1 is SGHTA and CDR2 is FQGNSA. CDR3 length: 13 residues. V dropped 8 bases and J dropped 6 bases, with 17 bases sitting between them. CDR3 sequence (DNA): TGTGCCAGCGGCACCCCCGGGCGGGCCGAGCAGTACTTC. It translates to CASGTPGRAEQYF.

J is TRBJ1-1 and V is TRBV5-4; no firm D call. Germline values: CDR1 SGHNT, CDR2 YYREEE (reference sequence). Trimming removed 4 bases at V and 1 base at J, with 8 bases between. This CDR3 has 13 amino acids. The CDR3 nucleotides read TGTGCCAGCAGCCTGACTACGAACACTGAAGCTTTCTTT. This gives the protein CASSLTTNTEAFF.